The 26 T cell receptor beta chains presented below share a single source sample, sequenced in a study of glioma-infiltrating T cells. The iRepertoire nested amplicon-rescue multiplex PCR amplified TCR alpha and beta CDR3s from RNA. One entry per CDR3 protein, called by TCRdb with MiXCR from the multiplex PCR reads. The sample comprises about 400,000 distinct CDR3 sequences, roughly 41% of which are singletons, and around 12% rests with the top ten. Material for sequencing was glioma tissue, nonneoplastic brain tissue, or PBMCs (not recorded which). The origin of the receptors is a human donor with low-grade glioma or glioblastoma, undergoing nonglioma brain surgery, or in good health (not recorded which).

CDR3 amino acids: CSAPANEQFF. In nucleotides, the CDR3 is TGCAGTGCTCCAGCGAATGAGCAGTTCTTC. V is TRBV20-1 and J is TRBJ2-1, with D unresolved. Looked up from germline, CDR1 is DFQATT and CDR2 is SNEGSKA (reference sequence). V lost 5 bases and J lost 7, with 6 bases in between. The CDR3 length is 10 residues.

The chain carries TRBV28 and TRBJ2-7, with a possible D match to TRBD1 (6 bases). V gave up 5 bases and J gave up 2 bases, with 13 bases separating them. Germline assignment: CDR1 MDHEN and CDR2 SYDVKM. The CDR3 runs to 14 residues. The CDR3 region is CASSPPGQTYEQYF. The CDR3, as DNA: TGTGCCAGCAGTCCACCAGGACAGACCTACGAGCAGTACTTC.

On this clonotype itself: This may come from a read error, since a much larger clone is one base off. The chain has TRBV20-1 and TRBJ1-2; D not resolved. The CDR3 loop spans 12 amino acids. Trimming took off 0 bases at V and 4 bases at J, with 6 bases between the two ends. CDR1 and CDR2 from the germline V gene are DFQATT and SNEGSKA (reference sequence). CDR3 region: CSARDRSYGYTF. The DNA of the CDR3 is TGCAGTGCTAGAGACAGAAGCTATGGCTACACCTTC.

This clonotype showed up just a few times. J is TRBJ2-1 and V is TRBV20-1, with a weak D call TRBD2 (5 bases). Germline V gene lookup returns CDR1 DFQATT and CDR2 SNEGSKA (reference sequence). Trimming removed 4 bases at V and 1 base at J, with 11 bases between. This CDR3 has 14 residues. The CDR3 DNA reads TGCAGTGCTATCGGTGGGAGTTCCTACAATGAGCAGTTCTTC. This sequence encodes CSAIGGSSYNEQFF.

Written as DNA, the CDR3 is TGTGCCAGCAGTTTCTTTCTAGGGGGGGCTAATGAAAAACTGTTTTTT. It is translated as CASSFFLGGANEKLFF. The chain joins TRBV6-5 to TRBJ1-4, with a weak D call TRBD1 (6 bases). The CDR3 loop spans 16 amino acids. Per germline, CDR1 MNHEY and CDR2 SVGAGI. Trimming cost V 4 bases and J 3 bases, with 15 bases left between them.

Details on this clonotype: A read error may be the cause here, since a much bigger clone is one base away. The J gene is TRBJ2-5, the V gene TRBV20-1, with TRBD2 matching 8 bases. Trimming at V came to 0 bases and at J to 3 bases, leaving 6 bases not matched to a gene. Germline values: CDR1 DFQATT, CDR2 SNEGSKA (reference sequence). The CDR3 runs 15 residues. Here the CDR3 DNA reads TGCAGTGCTAGAGATGAGGGACTAGTCAAAGAGACCCAGTACTTC. Translation gives CSARDEGLVKETQYF.

Of note for this clonotype: A much larger clone differs from this one at a single base, so this may be a read error. The chain has TRBV27 and TRBJ2-3, with D perhaps matching TRBD2 (5 bases). Looked up from germline, CDR1 is MNHEY and CDR2 is SMNVEV (reference sequence). V lost 2 bases and J lost 5, with 17 bases in between. This CDR3 region has 16 residues. CDR3 sequence (DNA): TGTGCCAGCAGTTTAGTTGGCGGGCGCACAGAAGATACGCAGTATTTT. It specifies CASSLVGGRTEDTQYF.

The rearrangement uses TRBV4-2 and TRBJ2-7, with a weak D call TRBD1 (6 bases). The CDR3 is 17 residues long. Trimming removed 4 bases at V and 1 base at J, with 20 bases between. CDR1 and CDR2 (germline): LGHNA, YNFKEQ. CDR3 in amino acids: CASSLEGQKLGSYEQYF. CDR3 nucleotides: TGTGCCAGCAGCCTGGAAGGACAGAAACTAGGGTCCTACGAGCAGTACTTC.

J is TRBJ2-7 and V is TRBV7-6; D is ambiguous. Germline V CDR1 and CDR2: SGHVS, FNYEAQ. CDR3 size: 13 residues. Trimming removed 2 bases from V and 2 bases from J, with 7 bases in between. The CDR3 loop reads CASSLPPPYEQYF. As DNA, the CDR3 is TGTGCCAGCAGCTTACCACCCCCCTACGAGCAGTACTTC.

The genes are TRBV5-1 and TRBJ2-7, with 10 bases aligning to TRBD2. Germline CDR1 and CDR2: SGHRS and YFSETQ. V shed 4 bases and J 5 bases; nucleotides not matched to a gene: 9. The CDR3 runs to 15 residues. The CDR3 DNA is TGCGCCAGCAGCCCGCTAGCGGGAGATGGCCACGAGCAGTACTTC. Its protein is CASSPLAGDGHEQYF. Together with reference TRBV5-1 and TRBJ2-7, the CDR3 gives the full variable domain: KAGVTQTPRYLIKTRGQQVTLSCSPISGHRSVSWYQQTPGQGLQFLFEYFSETQRNKGNFPGRFSGRQFSNSRSEMNVSTLELGDSALYLCASSPLAGDGHEQYFGPGTRLTVT.

This sequence joins TRBV24-1 and TRBJ1-2, with D perhaps TRBD1 (5 bases). Trimming took off 2 bases at V and 0 bases at J, with 9 bases between the two ends. From germline, CDR1 is KGHDR and CDR2 SFDVKD. There are 15 residues in the CDR3. The CDR3 DNA sequence: TGTGCCACCAGTGATTCGATGACAGCTAACTATGGCTACACCTTC. Protein: CATSDSMTANYGYTF.

The genes are TRBV20-1 and TRBJ2-1; 7 nucleotides match TRBD2. The junction had 6 bases not matched to a gene; V was cut back by 2 bases and J by 8 bases. Germline V CDR1 and CDR2: DFQATT, SNEGSKA (reference sequence). The CDR3 is 13 amino acids. CDR3 nucleotides: TGCAGTGCTAGAATGGGGGGGAGCGATGAGCAGTTCTTC. Translating it yields CSARMGGSDEQFF.

This clonotype was seen only a few times. DNA of the CDR3: TGTGCCAGCAGCTGGGACAGCTACAATGAGCAGTTCTTC. Amino acid sequence: CASSWDSYNEQFF. V and J are TRBV7-8 and TRBJ2-1; the match to TRBD1 covers 7 bases. The CDR3 totals 13 residues. Germline lookup yields CDR1 SGHVS and CDR2 FQNEAQ. V shed 4 bases, J shed 3 bases, and the junction held 0 bases outside the gene matches.

The chain is built from TRBV20-1 and TRBJ2-1; 8 bases line up with TRBD2. The CDR3 totals 16 residues. V shed 0 bases, J shed 2 bases, and the junction held 6 bases outside the gene matches. Germline assignment: CDR1 DFQATT and CDR2 SNEGSKA (reference sequence). CDR3 sequence (DNA): TGCAGTGCTAGAGATACGGCGGGAGGTGCCTACAATGAGCAGTTCTTC. Protein product: CSARDTAGGAYNEQFF.

The V call is TRBV4-3, the J call TRBJ1-1; 7 bases line up with TRBD1. Germline CDR1 LGHNA, CDR2 YSLEER. Trimming took 4 bases from V and 0 from J; bases not matched to a gene: 8. The CDR3 runs to 16 residues. The CDR3 protein is CASSRGRQGLNTEAFF. CDR3 nucleotide sequence: TGCGCCAGCAGCCGGGGAAGACAGGGTTTGAACACTGAAGCTTTCTTT.

With respect to this clonotype: This clone may be a read error of a much larger clone one base away. The J gene is TRBJ2-7, the V gene TRBV20-1; tentatively, D is TRBD2 (6 bases). Germline V CDR1 and CDR2: DFQATT, SNEGSKA (reference sequence). CDR3 size: 14 residues. CDR3 amino acids: CNARDLLRGYEQYF. As DNA, the CDR3 is TGCAATGCTAGAGATCTCCTCCGGGGGTACGAGCAGTACTTC.

With regard to this clonotype: This sequence may be a read error, since a much larger clone differs from it by one base. The chain carries TRBV10-3 and TRBJ2-7; D not resolved. In germline, CDR1 is ENHRY, CDR2 SYGVKD. The CDR3 length is 12 residues. The CDR3 spells CAIIESGHEQYF. The CDR3 DNA reads as TGTGCCATCATTGAGTCGGGCCACGAGCAGTACTTC.

A few counts support this clonotype. The J gene is TRBJ1-1, the V gene TRBV7-2; a possible D gene is TRBD1 (5 bases). CDR1 and CDR2 from the germline V gene are SGHTA and FQGNSA. This CDR3 region has 13 residues. Trimming left V 0 bases short and J 5 bases short, with 7 bases between. The CDR3 sequence: CASSLARETEAFF. In DNA form, the CDR3 reads TGTGCCAGCAGCTTAGCCAGGGAGACTGAAGCTTTCTTT.

The sample holds many counts of this clonotype. The chain joins TRBV6-1 to TRBJ1-6; the D gene is possibly TRBD1 (6 bases). The V and J ends lost 7 bases and 6 bases respectively, with 16 bases between them. CDR3 length: 15 residues. Germline V CDR1 and CDR2: MNHNS, SASEGT. In DNA, the CDR3 is TGTGCCAGCATGGACAGTCGAACGGGTAATTCACCCCTCCACTTT. It encodes CASMDSRTGNSPLHF.

With regard to this clonotype: A read error may produce the germline difference seen at one junction end. The CDR3 nucleotides are TGCAGTGCTGTTTCTAGCTTCGGCTCTGGGGCTAACGTCCTGACTTTC. The encoded protein is CSAVSSFGSGANVLTF. The chain combines TRBV20-1 with TRBJ2-6; tentatively, D is TRBD1 or TRBD2 (5 bases each). The germline V gene has CDR1 DFQATT and CDR2 SNEGSKA (reference sequence). The CDR3 has 16 amino acids.

The chain employs TRBV11-2 and TRBJ2-7; TRBD1 matches 8 bases. Germline V gives CDR1 SGHAT, CDR2 FQNNGV. The J segment lost 4 bases and the V segment lost 6 bases, leaving 11 bases of the junction unmatched. The CDR3 is 15 residues long. The CDR3 DNA reads TGTGCCAGCAGATACGGACAGGGTGAAGGATACGAGCAGTACTTC. Translation: CASRYGQGEGYEQYF.

This clonotype was found once. This chain uses TRBV6-9 with TRBJ1-6; D unresolved. Trimming took 4 bases from V and 7 from J, leaving 14 bases between them. Germline lookup yields CDR1 MNHGY and CDR2 SVAAGI. CDR3 length: 15 residues. The CDR3 here is CASSFRKPGNSPLHF. The CDR3 DNA is TGTGCCAGCAGTTTCCGCAAGCCCGGGAATTCACCCCTCCACTTT.

The rearrangement uses TRBV29-1 and TRBJ2-1, with unresolved D. CDR1 and CDR2 (germline): SQVTM, ANQGSEA. The germline V and J ends were trimmed by 2 bases and 0 bases, with 14 bases remaining between them. There are 16 residues in the CDR3. DNA of the CDR3: TGCAGCGTTGAATTTCGGGCTCCAGACTCCTACAATGAGCAGTTCTTC. It specifies CSVEFRAPDSYNEQFF.

A word on this clonotype: One end of the junction does not line up with germline, which may come from a read error. V usage is TRBV19 and J usage is TRBJ2-7; no clear D gene. CDR3 size: 14 residues. Germline V gene lookup returns CDR1 LNHDA and CDR2 SQIVND (reference sequence). CDR3 region: CASSIRSATYEQCF. The CDR3 nucleotides read TGTGCCAGTAGTATCCGAAGCGCGACCTACGAGCAGTGCTTC. Together with reference TRBV19 and TRBJ2-7, the CDR3 gives the full variable domain: DGGITQSPKYLFRKEGQNVTLSCEQNLNHDAMYWYRQDPGQGLRLIYYSQIVNDFQKGDIAEGYSVSREKKESFPLTVTSAQKNPTAFYLCASSIRSATYEQCFGPGTRLTVT.

The chain uses TRBV2 and TRBJ1-1; D gene ambiguous. The CDR3 spans 13 residues. Trimming cost V 0 bases and J 11 bases, with 13 bases left between them. The germline V gene has CDR1 SNHLY and CDR2 FYNNEI. CDR3 sequence: CASSEARQVRAFF. CDR3 sequence (DNA): TGTGCCAGCAGTGAAGCGAGGCAGGTAAGGGCTTTCTTT.

This chain links TRBV15 with TRBJ2-7, with 12 nucleotides matching TRBD1. Germline assignment: CDR1 LNHNV and CDR2 YYDKDF (reference sequence). Trimming removed 6 bases from V and 3 bases from J; junction bases left unmatched: 3. The CDR3 consists of 14 residues. The CDR3 DNA sequence: TGTGCCACCAGGAGGGACAGGGGGCTCTACGAGCAGTACTTC. It is translated as CATRRDRGLYEQYF.